This TCR beta chain derives from a study of blood T cell repertoires in COVID-19. TCRdb keeps only in-frame clones here, not all; method: immunoSEQ multiplex PCR. The sample contains roughly 92,000 clones, 90% of which appear only once. The CDR3 runs 14 residues. Trimming at V came to 4 bases and at J to 7 bases, leaving 6 bases not matched to a gene. Germline V lookup: CDR1 SGHTS, CDR2 YDEGEE. The chain carries TRBV5-8 and TRBJ1-5; 9 bases are a match to TRBD1. The sequencing input was peripheral blood. The receptor was derived from a man in his fifties with acute or convalescent COVID-19. The CDR3 here is CASSRDRVGQPQHF. Here the CDR3 DNA reads TGTGCCAGCAGCCGGGACAGGGTTGGCCAGCCCCAGCATTTT.